This T cell receptor (beta chain) was obtained from a study of blood T cell repertoires in COVID-19 (dated by TCRdb to about 2020). Notes on the research overall: The collaborator samples originated in the United States, Italy and Spain and spanned the acute and convalescent phases of COVID-19. Samples came from the ongoing ImmuneRACE study (first 160 participants) plus 1,254 subjects from 6 global collaborators. HLA class I and class II types, where available, came from metadata supplied by the sample provider rather than from assay-based typing. The repertoires were made available in a free public database intended to serve as a resource for research on the immune response to SARS-CoV-2. The prospective study material was composed of cDNA or gDNA derived from T cells, B-cell-depleted T cells, or PBMCs. Nearly every sample came with metadata listing a de-identified subject ID, COVID-19 status, age in years and sex. Deeply sampled blood TCRbeta repertoires from subjects exposed to, actively infected with, or recovered from COVID-19 were included in the dataset. Summary of the overall study and its limitations: The quantity of clinical and demographic metadata differed by source and by participant and was supplied without curation.

TCRbeta CDR3 regions were amplified from genomic DNA by means of the immunoSEQ Assay, a bias-controlled multiplex PCR. In the paper's pipeline: The number of nucleated cells in each sample was estimated by amplification of reference gene primers within the assay. Sequence reads were collapsed and filtered to measure the absolute abundance of every unique TCRbeta CDR3 rearrangement. For each sample, productive Simpson clonality was calculated as the square root of Simpson's diversity index over productive rearrangements. The clones in this table, taken by TCRdb from immuneACCESS, are in-frame only. Not every clone is retained; where verified, under half of the shortfall comes from an unresolved V gene, and the cause of the rest is unknown. D and trimming come from the DNA, and the V and J calls and clone size come from that table. Recorded for this sample are around 180,000 clones; about 85% of them occurred a single time. Of the sample, approximately 18% is held by the ten largest clones.

In the case of this clone: There is no known antigen for this receptor. Base quality data are lacking; no much larger clone is found one base away.

One collaborating source in Seattle enrolled patients while the patients were actively infected and followed the patients over time throughout the course of disease. Collaborating institutions collected whole blood in K2EDTA tubes following their own protocols. For TCRbeta analysis, collaborators shipped samples as frozen whole blood, isolated PBMCs, or DNA extracted from either of those sample types. The CDR3, from cysteine to phenylalanine, totals 13 residues. The retained sequence is limited to the CDR3, 39 bases, with the frame set at the first base. Here V drops 5 bases and J drops 3 bases, and the junction holds 3 bases not matched to any gene. The germline V gene specifies SGHRS as CDR1 and YFSETQ as CDR2.

The TCR was taken from a person aged 65 to 85 with COVID-19, enrolled during active disease. The chain was built from TRBV5-1 and TRBJ1-1, with TRBD1 identical over 8 junction bases. Sequences were obtained from peripheral blood. CDR3 loop: CASRTTGDTEAFF. The sequenced DNA is TGCGCCAGCAGAACGACAGGGGACACTGAAGCTTTCTTT.